This T cell receptor (beta chain) was recorded in a study of vaccination and CD4 T cells after COVID-19. Researchers used the Oncomine TCR Beta short-read assay to sequence DNA from cultured CD4+ T cells. TCRdb recomputed calls from the PCR reads with MiXCR, one row per CDR3 protein. Of over 4,500 distinct CDR3 sequences listed, around half were seen once; the top ten hold around 19%. Notes on the study in general: Spike mono-reactivity was found in 304 of the 307 vaccine-specific clones identified in convalescent patients.

Stated treatment: roughly ten-day PBMC culture with coronavirus spike peptide pools or control peptides (ViraFEST assay). A note on this clonotype: The antigen remains undetermined.

V dropped 6 bases and J dropped 6; count of bases not matched to a gene: 8. The CDR3 length is 13 residues. CDR1 and CDR2 (germline): DFQATT, SNEGSKA (reference sequence). The chain is built from TRBV20-1 and TRBJ1-1; the match to TRBD1 covers 9 bases. The receptor was derived from a human donor who had recovered from COVID-19. The sequencing input was CD4+ T cells from blood, cultured in vitro. The CDR3 protein is CSALGQGFAEAFF. In DNA, the CDR3 is TGCAGTGCACTCGGACAGGGGTTCGCTGAAGCTTTCTTT.